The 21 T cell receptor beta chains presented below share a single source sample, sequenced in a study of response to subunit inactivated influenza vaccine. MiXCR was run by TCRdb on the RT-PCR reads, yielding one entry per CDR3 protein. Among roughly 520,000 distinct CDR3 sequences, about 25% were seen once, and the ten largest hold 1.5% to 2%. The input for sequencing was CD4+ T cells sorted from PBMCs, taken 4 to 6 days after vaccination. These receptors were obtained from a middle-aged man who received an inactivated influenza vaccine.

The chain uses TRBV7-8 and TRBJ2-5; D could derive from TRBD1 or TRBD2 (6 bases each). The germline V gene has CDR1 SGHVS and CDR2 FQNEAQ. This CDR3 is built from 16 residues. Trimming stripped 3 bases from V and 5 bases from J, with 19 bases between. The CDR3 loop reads CASSFRGGQSGETQYF. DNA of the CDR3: TGTGCCAGCAGCTTCCGGGGAGGACAGAGCGGGGAGACCCAGTACTTC.

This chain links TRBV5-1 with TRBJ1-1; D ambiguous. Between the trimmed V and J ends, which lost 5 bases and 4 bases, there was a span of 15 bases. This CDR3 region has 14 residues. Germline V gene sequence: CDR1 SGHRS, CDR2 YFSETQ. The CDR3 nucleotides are TGCGCCAGCAGGACAAACGCCGTTGGCACTGAAGCTTTCTTT. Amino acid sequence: CASRTNAVGTEAFF.

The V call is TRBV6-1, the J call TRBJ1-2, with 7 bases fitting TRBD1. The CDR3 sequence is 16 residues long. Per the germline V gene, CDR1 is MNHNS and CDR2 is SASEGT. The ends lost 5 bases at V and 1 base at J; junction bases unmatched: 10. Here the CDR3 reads CASSPDRNRINYGYTF. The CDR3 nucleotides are TGTGCCAGCAGTCCGGACAGGAACAGAATTAACTATGGCTACACCTTC.

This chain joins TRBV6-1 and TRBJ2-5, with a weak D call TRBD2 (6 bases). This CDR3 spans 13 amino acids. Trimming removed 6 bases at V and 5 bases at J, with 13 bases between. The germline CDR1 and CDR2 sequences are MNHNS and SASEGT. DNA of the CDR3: TGTGCCAGCAGCAAACGGAGCGGGGAGACCCAGTACTTC. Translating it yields CASSKRSGETQYF.

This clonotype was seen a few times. The CDR3: CSAEKGNSPLHF. Here the CDR3 DNA reads TGCAGTGCAGAGAAGGGAAATTCACCCCTCCACTTT. The rearrangement links TRBV20-1 to TRBJ1-6; no reliable D call. Between the trimmed V and J ends, which lost 6 bases and 7 bases, there was a span of 10 bases. There are 12 residues in the CDR3. CDR1 and CDR2 (germline): DFQATT, SNEGSKA (reference sequence).

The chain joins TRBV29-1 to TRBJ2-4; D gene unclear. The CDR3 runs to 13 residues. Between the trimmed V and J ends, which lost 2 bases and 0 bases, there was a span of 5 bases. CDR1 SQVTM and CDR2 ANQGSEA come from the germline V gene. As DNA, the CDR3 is TGCAGCGTTGAACAAATAGCCAAAAACATTCAGTACTTC. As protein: CSVEQIAKNIQYF.

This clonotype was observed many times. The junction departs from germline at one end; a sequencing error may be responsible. CDR3 sequence reads: CASSLGANQPQHF. CDR3 sequence (DNA): TGTGCCAGCAGCTTAGGAGCAAATCAGCCCCAGCATTTT. The chain has TRBV12-3 or TRBV12-4 and TRBJ1-5, with unresolved D. The CDR3 has 13 residues.

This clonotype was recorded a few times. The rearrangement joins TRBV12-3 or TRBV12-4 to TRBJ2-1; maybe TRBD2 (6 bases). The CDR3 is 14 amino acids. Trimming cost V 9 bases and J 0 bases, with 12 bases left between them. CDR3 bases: TGTGCCAGTCAACTAGCCCCCTCCTACAATGAGCAGTTCTTC. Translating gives CASQLAPSYNEQFF.

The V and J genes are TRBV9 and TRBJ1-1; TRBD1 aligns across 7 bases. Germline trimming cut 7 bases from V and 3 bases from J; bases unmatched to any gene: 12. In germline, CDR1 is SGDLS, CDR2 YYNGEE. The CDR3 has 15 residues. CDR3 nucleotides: TGTGCCAGCGATAGATTGGGCAGGGGGGACACTGAAGCTTTCTTT. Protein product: CASDRLGRGDTEAFF. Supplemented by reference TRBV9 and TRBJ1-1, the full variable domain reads DSGVTQTPKHLITATGQRVTLRCSPRSGDLSVYWYQQSLDQGLQFLIQYYNGEERAKGNILERFSAQQFPDLHSELNLSSLELGDSALYFCASDRLGRGDTEAFFGQGTRLTVV.

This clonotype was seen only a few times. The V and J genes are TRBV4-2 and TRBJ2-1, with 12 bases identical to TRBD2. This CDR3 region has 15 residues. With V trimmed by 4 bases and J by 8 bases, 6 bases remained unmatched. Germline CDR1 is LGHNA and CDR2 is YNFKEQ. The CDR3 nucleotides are TGTGCCAGCAGCCGTGACACTAGCGGGGGGTATGAGCAGTTCTTC. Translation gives CASSRDTSGGYEQFF.

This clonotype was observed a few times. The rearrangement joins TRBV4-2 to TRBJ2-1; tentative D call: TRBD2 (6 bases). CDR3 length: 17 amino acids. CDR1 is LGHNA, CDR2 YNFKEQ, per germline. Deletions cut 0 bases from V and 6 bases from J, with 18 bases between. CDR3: CASSQDGKGTSRNEQFF. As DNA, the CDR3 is TGTGCCAGCAGCCAAGACGGCAAAGGTACTAGCCGCAATGAGCAGTTCTTC.

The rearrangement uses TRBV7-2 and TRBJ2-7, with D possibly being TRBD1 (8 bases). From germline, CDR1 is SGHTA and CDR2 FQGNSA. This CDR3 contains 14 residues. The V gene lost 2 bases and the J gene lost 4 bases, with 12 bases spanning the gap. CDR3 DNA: TGTGCCAGCAGCTTAAACAGGGGGGGATACGAGCAGTACTTC. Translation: CASSLNRGGYEQYF.

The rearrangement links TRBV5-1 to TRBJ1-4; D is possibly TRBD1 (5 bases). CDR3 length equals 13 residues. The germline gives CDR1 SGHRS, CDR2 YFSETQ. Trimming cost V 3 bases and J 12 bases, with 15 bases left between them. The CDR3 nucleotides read TGCGCCAGCAGCTCGGGGGTTTCGGAGGAACTGTTTTTT. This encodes CASSSGVSEELFF.

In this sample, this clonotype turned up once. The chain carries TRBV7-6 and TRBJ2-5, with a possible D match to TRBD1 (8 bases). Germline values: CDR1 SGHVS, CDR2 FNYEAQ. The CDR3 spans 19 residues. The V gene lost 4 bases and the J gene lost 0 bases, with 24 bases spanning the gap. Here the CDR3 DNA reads TGTGCCAGCAGCTCTGCCAGGGGAACAGGGGGGGCCTACCAAGAGACCCAGTACTTC. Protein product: CASSSARGTGGAYQETQYF.

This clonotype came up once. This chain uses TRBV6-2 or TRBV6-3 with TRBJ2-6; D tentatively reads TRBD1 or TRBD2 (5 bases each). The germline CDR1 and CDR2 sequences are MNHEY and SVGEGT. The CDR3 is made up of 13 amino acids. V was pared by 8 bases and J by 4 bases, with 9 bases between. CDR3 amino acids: CASAWGGANVLTF. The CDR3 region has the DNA TGTGCCAGCGCCTGGGGGGGGGCCAACGTCCTGACTTTC.

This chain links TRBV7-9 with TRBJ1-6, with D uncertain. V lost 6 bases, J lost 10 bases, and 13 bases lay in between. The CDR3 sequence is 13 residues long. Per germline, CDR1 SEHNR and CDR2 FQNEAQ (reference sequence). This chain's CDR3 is CASSQSQDSPLHF. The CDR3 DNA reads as TGTGCCAGCAGTCAGTCGCAGGACTCACCCCTCCACTTT.

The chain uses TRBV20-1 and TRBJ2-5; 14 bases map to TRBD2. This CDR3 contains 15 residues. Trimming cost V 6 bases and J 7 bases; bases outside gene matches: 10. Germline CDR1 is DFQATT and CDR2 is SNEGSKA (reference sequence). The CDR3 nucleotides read TGCAGTGCGACCCGACTAGCGGGAGGGTCCGTGACCCAGTACTTC. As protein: CSATRLAGGSVTQYF.

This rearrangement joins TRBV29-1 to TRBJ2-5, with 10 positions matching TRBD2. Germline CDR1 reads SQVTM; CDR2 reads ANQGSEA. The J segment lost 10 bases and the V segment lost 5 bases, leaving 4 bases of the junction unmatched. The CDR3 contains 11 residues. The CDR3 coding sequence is TGCAGCGTTTTACAGCGGGAGGGCCAGTACTTC. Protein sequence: CSVLQREGQYF.

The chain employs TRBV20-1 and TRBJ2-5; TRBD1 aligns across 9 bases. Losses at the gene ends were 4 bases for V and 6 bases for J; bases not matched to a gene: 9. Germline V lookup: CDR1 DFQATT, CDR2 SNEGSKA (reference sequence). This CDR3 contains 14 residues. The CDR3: CSATRTGEWKTQYF. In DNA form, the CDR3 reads TGCAGTGCTACGCGGACAGGGGAATGGAAGACCCAGTACTTC.

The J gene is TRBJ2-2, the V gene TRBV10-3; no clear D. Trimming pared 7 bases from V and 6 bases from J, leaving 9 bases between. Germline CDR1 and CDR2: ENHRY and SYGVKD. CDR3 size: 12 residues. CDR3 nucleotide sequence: TGTGCCATCACCCCGTTTCCCGGGGAGCTGTTTTTT. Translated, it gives CAITPFPGELFF.

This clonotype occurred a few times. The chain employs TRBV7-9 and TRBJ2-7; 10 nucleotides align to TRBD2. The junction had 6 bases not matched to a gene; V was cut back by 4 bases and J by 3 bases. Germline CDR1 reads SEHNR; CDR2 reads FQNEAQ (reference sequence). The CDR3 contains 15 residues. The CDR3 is CASSSPSGSSYEQYF. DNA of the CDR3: TGTGCCAGCAGCTCCCCTAGCGGGAGTAGCTACGAGCAGTACTTC.